Presented here are 5 T cell receptor beta chains from one specimen sequenced in a study of T cells in Graves' hyperthyroidism and ophthalmopathy. From RNA transcripts, TCR beta CDR3 regions were amplified. Carried out on the TCR CDR3, a first-round RT-PCR used the HTBI primer set. TCRdb reanalysed the multiplex PCR reads using MiXCR and keeps one entry per CDR3 protein. This sample has more than 350,000 distinct CDR3 sequences, with about a sixth found just once. Input material: blood. The receptors shown here come from a woman in her thirties with Graves' hyperthyroidism that later progressed to Graves' ophthalmopathy.

There are many counts of this clonotype. The V call is TRBV2, the J call TRBJ1-4; the match to TRBD1 covers 7 bases. This CDR3 has 15 residues. The germline V gene encodes CDR1 SNHLY and CDR2 FYNNEI. V shed 10 bases, J shed 8 bases, and the junction held 16 bases outside the gene matches. The chain's CDR3 is CATRWPTGVGEKLFF. The CDR3 DNA reads TGTGCCACCCGGTGGCCCACAGGGGTCGGGGAAAAACTGTTTTTT.

This clonotype appeared many times. This chain connects TRBV10-2 to TRBJ1-2; 8 bases are shared with TRBD1. Germline V gives CDR1 WSHSY, CDR2 SAAADI. The CDR3 contains 14 residues. V gave up 6 bases and J gave up 8 bases; unmatched junction bases: 11. This CDR3 is CASREQGEIGGYTF. The CDR3 nucleotides read TGCGCCAGCAGGGAACAGGGGGAGATTGGCGGCTACACCTTC.

The sample holds many counts of this clonotype. This chain links TRBV7-2 with TRBJ2-7; 8 bases agree with TRBD2. Trimming removed 4 bases from V and 4 bases from J; junction bases left unmatched: 9. This CDR3 has 15 residues. The germline CDR1 and CDR2 sequences are SGHTA and FQGNSA. This CDR3 reads CASSSLPGGQYEQYF. CDR3 DNA sequence: TGTGCCAGCAGCTCGCTGCCGGGAGGGCAGTACGAGCAGTACTTC.

The rearrangement links TRBV3-1 to TRBJ2-6; D may correspond to TRBD1 or TRBD2 (6 bases each). Germline V lookup: CDR1 LGHDT, CDR2 YNNKEL (reference sequence). The CDR3 loop spans 18 amino acids. Trimming left V 2 bases short and J 0 bases short, with 14 bases between. The CDR3 coding sequence is TGTGCCAGCAGCCAACGAGGGGGGATGAGCTCTGGGGCCAACGTCCTGACTTTC. Its protein is CASSQRGGMSSGANVLTF.

This clonotype was picked up many times. The genes are TRBV3-1 and TRBJ2-3; D is ambiguous. Germline loops: CDR1 LGHDT, CDR2 YNNKEL (reference sequence). V gave up 4 bases and J gave up 1 base, with 12 bases separating them. This CDR3 is built from 15 residues. The CDR3 bases are TGTGCCAGCAGCCTTGGGCTACCAGGCACAGATACGCAGTATTTT. Amino acid sequence: CASSLGLPGTDTQYF.